Listed here is a single T cell receptor (beta chain). This clone is described as medium-sized (0.01 to 0.1%). Its antigen target is currently unknown. No much larger clone is present one base from it, and per-base qualities are unavailable. Alloreactive TCRbeta sequences were defined by sequencing of proliferating CFSE-low cells from the MLR. In the CFSE-MLRs, pre-transplant recipient cells were stimulated either by donor PBMCs, splenocytes or lymph node cells, or by third-party PBMCs. Each of the 8 studied subjects was randomized to immunosuppression withdrawal. The Qiagen DNeasy Blood and Tissue Kit was used for genomic DNA isolation. High-throughput TCRbeta CDR3 sequencing of frozen genomic DNA was performed by immunoSEQ, including PCR amplification, mapping, bias correction and internal controls. In the original analysis: Only productive rearrangements were retained, and each unique TCRbeta sequence was defined by its CDR3 nucleotide sequence together with its V and J gene. Donor-reactive sequences required at least 5-fold expansion in CFSE-low cells versus unstimulated pre-transplant cells and at least 0.01% frequency. Minimum frequency thresholds were set for each subject on the basis of the unstimulated sample with the lowest template count, so that a detection power of at least 90% was ensured. Jensen-Shannon divergence between the top 1000 TCRbeta sequences post-transplant and pre-transplant was used to measure repertoire turnover. Two-sided Fisher's exact tests were used to test for changes in the detection of donor-reactive sequences. Drawn from immuneACCESS, this table holds only the in-frame rearrangements with V and J called that TCRdb kept. Clones are partly lost; checked studies trace under half to an unresolved V gene and leave the rest unexplained. V and J calls and clone size are given by that table; D and trimming were obtained from the DNA. The sample table records about 5,600 clones; 25% to 30% of these occur just once. Together, the top ten hold under 5.5% of the sample.

The data were obtained in a study of T cell clones after liver transplantation (dated by TCRdb to the late 2010s). Regarding the research as a whole: Samples were obtained from ITN030ST, a randomized trial in which withdrawal of immunosuppression was attempted within 2 years of liver transplantation. After a pre-transplant mixed lymphocyte reaction, TCRbeta sequencing was used to pinpoint donor-reactive T cell clones, which were subsequently tracked in post-transplant blood. Third party-reactive TCRbeta sequences from pre-transplant MLRs were also identified as an antigen-independent comparator for donor-reactive sequences. Three of the eight recipients were HCV-positive; the others were transplanted for non-autoimmune, non-viral indications. No induction therapy was given to the subjects, and standard immunosuppression was administered until randomization at 12-24 months post-transplant. Tolerance was defined as complete withdrawal of immunosuppression for at least one year without a rise in liver enzymes beyond twice the upper limit of normal. Of the 8 liver transplant recipients making up the studied cohort, 3 were classified as tolerant and 5 as non-tolerant.

Broader findings and caveats from the paper: After accounting for repertoire turnover, donor-reactive detection was significantly reduced in 7 of 8 subjects for CD4 and 8 of 8 for CD8. In two subjects, low numbers of available donor cells limited the measurable donor-reactive repertoire. Donor-reactive sequences declined more than third party-reactive ones, suggesting partial antigen-specific deletion unrelated to withdrawal success. A significant post-transplant decrease in circulating donor-reactive CD4 TCRbeta sequences was observed in 5 of 8 subjects, irrespective of tolerance or HCV status. Because allograft tissue specimens were not available, migration of donor-reactive T cells into the graft, rather than deletion, may have occurred. The conclusions were preliminary, being limited by small, heterogeneous patient numbers and by non-standardized post-transplant time points.

Measured from the cysteine to the phenylalanine, the CDR3 is 11 residues long. Solely the CDR3 DNA is kept, with 33 bases framed from the first base. Trimming at the junction amounts to 4 bases on V and 2 bases on J, and the germline ends lie 3 bases apart. From a lookup of the germline V gene, CDR1 and CDR2 are SGHRS and YFSETQ. The receptor's source is a human patient who received a liver transplant. Following transplantation, part of the T cell population may be supplied by the graft donor rather than the patient. The rearrangement joined TRBV5-1 to TRBJ2-5, with no D gene named confidently. Sequenced: CD4+ T cells from cultured PBMCs. The DNA sequence reads TGCGCCAGCAGCCTACAAGAGACCCAGTACTTC. Translation gives CASSLQETQYF.